This record concerns one T cell receptor (beta chain) sequence. Its antigen is unidentified. The entry originates in a study of somatic mutations in cytotoxic T cells in rheumatoid arthritis. Study context: Before any treatment began, about 30 ml EDTA peripheral blood was collected from patients right after diagnosis. Study-wide results and limits: The antigen targets of the expanded CD8+ clones were unknown. Unlike healthy controls, rheumatoid arthritis patients had CD8+ clonality that increased with age.

Libraries were prepared by immunoSEQ multiplex PCR; TCRdb keeps only in-frame clonotypes and omits some of them. The repertoire holds about 18,000 clones, more than 80% seen once, with over 11% in the top ten. CDR1 and CDR2 from the germline V gene are ENHRY and SYGVKD. V was clipped by 6 bases and J by 0 bases, with 15 bases between them. The CDR3 has 16 residues. Sequenced input: CD8+ T cells sorted from blood. This clonotype was obtained from an adult with rheumatoid arthritis. V and J are TRBV10-3 and TRBJ1-5, with D perhaps TRBD1 (5 bases). CDR3 in amino acids: CAISTRGVDSNQPQHF. The CDR3, as DNA: TGTGCCATCAGCACCCGAGGGGTGGATAGCAATCAGCCCCAGCATTTT.